This T cell receptor (beta chain) was identified in a study of breast tumors, draining lymph nodes, adjacent tissues. Study-level results: Data only fit, rather than demonstrated, lymph node origin of most tumor T cells. Tumors had less TCR diversity than lymph nodes, more than nontumor tissue.

TCRdb independently ran MiXCR on the multiplex PCR reads; one entry per CDR3 protein. The sample gives more than 10,000 distinct CDR3 sequences, approximately 70% of which show up once; about two fifths is in the top ten. The CDR3 is 19 amino acids. V was clipped by 5 bases and J by 0 bases, with 22 bases between them. This clonotype was detected a few times. No antigen is known for it. The clonotype was recovered from a female donor with breast cancer. Some clones in this sample may be carry-over from other donors' samples. Sequenced sample: tumor-adjacent breast tissue. The V gene is TRBV12-3 or TRBV12-4, the J gene TRBJ2-2, with D hard to call. The CDR3 DNA follows: TGTGCCAGCAGTCATACTCCGGACCGGACCATCGCGAACACCGGGGAGCTGTTTTTT. It is translated as CASSHTPDRTIANTGELFF.